This is a list of T cell receptor beta chains from one sample in a study of T cells expressing NK-cell markers. TCRdb re-called the 5' RACE reads and gives one entry per CDR3 protein, without DNA. This listing includes about 160,000 distinct CDR3 sequences. The sequenced sample was blood T cells: a sorted CD56 or NKG2C T cell subset, CD4+ or CD8+ T cells, or bulk PBMC T cells (not recorded which). These receptor sequences come from a woman between 18 and 75 years old in good health. Both conserved end residues are part of each CDR3. The order of the fields is V gene, J gene, clone size, CDR3 protein. Rows may omit the clone size; those that give it use once, few, many or a size class.

v_call: TRBV5-1
j_call: TRBJ1-1
clone_size: .
cdr3_aa: CASSFQQESAEAFF

v_call: TRBV2
j_call: TRBJ2-2
clone_size: .
cdr3_aa: CASSSNRNTGELFF

v_call: TRBV15
j_call: TRBJ2-7
clone_size: .
cdr3_aa: CATSKDRGPYEQYF

v_call: TRBV29-1
j_call: TRBJ2-3
clone_size: .
cdr3_aa: CSVGAGGGTDTQYF

v_call: TRBV5-1
j_call: TRBJ2-1
clone_size: .
cdr3_aa: CASSQGVHEQFF

v_call: TRBV12-3/TRBV12-4
j_call: TRBJ1-6
clone_size: .
cdr3_aa: CASSPWGSSYNSPLHF

v_call: TRBV10-2
j_call: TRBJ1-6
clone_size: .
cdr3_aa: CASNEIQGGSPLHF

v_call: TRBV30
j_call: TRBJ2-7
clone_size: .
cdr3_aa: CAWSVGSPGSYEQYF

v_call: TRBV9
j_call: TRBJ2-2
clone_size: .
cdr3_aa: CASSEQGSNTGELFF

v_call: TRBV4-1
j_call: TRBJ2-2
clone_size: .
cdr3_aa: CASSQEGSIGELFF

v_call: TRBV5-1
j_call: TRBJ2-7
clone_size: .
cdr3_aa: CASSRAGTGGSYEQYF

v_call: TRBV12-3/TRBV12-4
j_call: TRBJ1-6
clone_size: .
cdr3_aa: CASSPDGTNSPLHF

v_call: TRBV5-1
j_call: TRBJ2-7
clone_size: .
cdr3_aa: CASSLASGFYEQYF

v_call: TRBV12-3/TRBV12-4
j_call: TRBJ1-1
clone_size: medium-sized
cdr3_aa: CASSRLAAEAFF

v_call: TRBV3-1
j_call: TRBJ2-3
clone_size: .
cdr3_aa: CASSLGLTDTQYF

v_call: TRBV5-1
j_call: TRBJ1-2
clone_size: .
cdr3_aa: CASSLEGTANANYGYTF

v_call: TRBV20-1
j_call: TRBJ1-1
clone_size: .
cdr3_aa: CSVPSGRGRTEAFF

v_call: TRBV7-3
j_call: TRBJ2-7
clone_size: .
cdr3_aa: CASSTGGGEQYF

v_call: TRBV7-9
j_call: TRBJ1-2
clone_size: .
cdr3_aa: CASSLESSNYGYTF

v_call: TRBV19
j_call: TRBJ1-5
clone_size: .
cdr3_aa: CASSPRTDLRPQHF

v_call: TRBV5-1
j_call: TRBJ1-1
clone_size: .
cdr3_aa: CASSPMDVSGGAFF

v_call: TRBV20-1
j_call: TRBJ1-5
clone_size: .
cdr3_aa: CSASWSGRNQPQHF

v_call: TRBV11-3
j_call: TRBJ2-1
clone_size: .
cdr3_aa: CASSPSGGANEQFF

v_call: TRBV29-1
j_call: TRBJ2-1
clone_size: .
cdr3_aa: CSVVAGGWDNEQFF

v_call: TRBV4-1
j_call: TRBJ1-3
clone_size: .
cdr3_aa: CASSQDWGNTIYF

v_call: TRBV5-6
j_call: TRBJ2-6
clone_size: .
cdr3_aa: CASSLASDRAGANVLTF

v_call: TRBV5-1
j_call: TRBJ2-5
clone_size: .
cdr3_aa: CASSSQGLRETQYF

v_call: TRBV5-6
j_call: TRBJ2-1
clone_size: .
cdr3_aa: CASRWTSGLHNEQFF

v_call: TRBV11-2
j_call: TRBJ2-7
clone_size: .
cdr3_aa: CASSLGHGGYEQYF

v_call: TRBV6-1
j_call: TRBJ1-4
clone_size: .
cdr3_aa: CASSRGQGPTNEKLFF

v_call: TRBV2
j_call: TRBJ2-7
clone_size: .
cdr3_aa: CASSDGTTADGQYF

v_call: TRBV9
j_call: TRBJ2-5
clone_size: .
cdr3_aa: CASSVLANAQETQYF

v_call: TRBV5-1
j_call: TRBJ2-3
clone_size: .
cdr3_aa: CASSTSGGNADTQYF

v_call: TRBV29-1
j_call: TRBJ2-3
clone_size: .
cdr3_aa: CSVPTQGAQYF

v_call: TRBV29-1
j_call: TRBJ2-3
clone_size: .
cdr3_aa: CSVTQGLIVPDTQYF

v_call: TRBV5-1
j_call: TRBJ2-5
clone_size: .
cdr3_aa: CASRWTVGETQYF

v_call: TRBV12-3/TRBV12-4
j_call: TRBJ2-3
clone_size: .
cdr3_aa: CASSLVSGITDTQYF

v_call: TRBV23-1
j_call: TRBJ2-1
clone_size: .
cdr3_aa: CASSQSDRGSSYNEQFF

v_call: TRBV10-3
j_call: TRBJ1-2
clone_size: .
cdr3_aa: CAITQGATGYTF

v_call: TRBV4-2
j_call: TRBJ2-3
clone_size: .
cdr3_aa: CASSQDLMGVDTQYF

v_call: TRBV7-6
j_call: TRBJ2-1
clone_size: .
cdr3_aa: CASSLKYRGAETGSYNEQFF

v_call: TRBV28
j_call: TRBJ1-2
clone_size: .
cdr3_aa: CASSFGPPPGRYGYTF

v_call: TRBV7-8
j_call: TRBJ2-1
clone_size: .
cdr3_aa: CASSLRSWDRIVNEQFF

v_call: TRBV7-9
j_call: TRBJ2-5
clone_size: .
cdr3_aa: CASSLISGGFKETQYF

v_call: TRBV5-1
j_call: TRBJ1-4
clone_size: .
cdr3_aa: CASSFAGQRPNEKLFF

v_call: TRBV6-1
j_call: TRBJ1-5
clone_size: .
cdr3_aa: CASSESVKPQHF

v_call: TRBV11-2
j_call: TRBJ1-2
clone_size: .
cdr3_aa: CASSNTLSDYGYTF

v_call: TRBV29-1
j_call: TRBJ2-1
clone_size: .
cdr3_aa: CSVEGGGDMIYNEQFF

v_call: TRBV7-3
j_call: TRBJ2-1
clone_size: .
cdr3_aa: CASSGPDNEQFF

v_call: TRBV4-2
j_call: TRBJ2-2
clone_size: .
cdr3_aa: CASSYGQGDGELFF

v_call: TRBV27
j_call: TRBJ1-5
clone_size: .
cdr3_aa: CASSLSTDQPQHF

v_call: TRBV28
j_call: TRBJ2-2
clone_size: .
cdr3_aa: CASSLGAGGRTGELFF

v_call: TRBV12-3/TRBV12-4
j_call: TRBJ2-3
clone_size: .
cdr3_aa: CASSLGQPRTDTQYF

v_call: TRBV15
j_call: TRBJ2-3
clone_size: .
cdr3_aa: CATSRRKEDTQYF

v_call: TRBV2
j_call: TRBJ2-2
clone_size: .
cdr3_aa: CASGQFTGELFF

v_call: TRBV10-3
j_call: TRBJ2-1
clone_size: .
cdr3_aa: CAISEPPSGTSYNEQFF

v_call: TRBV2
j_call: TRBJ2-2
clone_size: .
cdr3_aa: CASTPAGDRTGELFF

v_call: TRBV20-1
j_call: TRBJ1-6
clone_size: .
cdr3_aa: CSARGAECSYNSPLHF

v_call: TRBV3-1
j_call: TRBJ2-4
clone_size: .
cdr3_aa: CASSPAGTPHIQYF